This T cell receptor (beta chain) came from a study of neurological immune-mediated disorders (dated by TCRdb to the late 2010s). Context from the whole study: Peripheral blood TCR-beta repertoires from patients with HTLV-I-associated myelopathy (HAM/TSP), patients with multiple sclerosis, and healthy controls were compared in the study using UMI-based sequencing. The 106 TCR-beta libraries covered PBMC samples along with longitudinal samples, technical triplicates, and paired sorted CD4+ and CD8+ T-cell subsets. Of the approximately 70 subjects in the cohort, about 14 were HAM/TSP patients, some 34 were multiple sclerosis patients, and about 20 were healthy controls. On the study overall, not on this receptor specifically: TCR clonal expansion was greatest in HAM/TSP patients and smallest in MS patients, who ranked below even healthy controls. No identical CDR3 amino acid sequences were found to be shared among expanded clones across subjects, suggesting that TCR-beta repertoires were private in all groups.

cDNA was synthesized by template-switch 5'RACE using a primer with a 10-nucleotide random unique molecular identifier that tagged each TCR transcript. Each sequencing run produced over 180 million TCR-beta sequences covering 15-18 subjects. Total RNA was extracted with the RNeasy kit. The KAPA Real-time Library Amplification kit was used to amplify TCR-beta VDJ regions with primers targeting the TCR constant region and the 5'RACE anchor. A first PCR added sample indexes and Illumina adaptors, and a second PCR then raised library yield. After Ampure bead purification, the roughly 650 bp TCR product was size-selected on a 2% E-gel SizeSelection system. Before pooling, library quality was assessed on a Bioanalyzer, concentration was determined with Qubit, and library quantification was performed with the Kapa Library Quantification kit. An Illumina HiSeq 2500 was used to sequence the libraries paired-end at 2 x 150 bp. To increase sequence diversity, about 25-31% phiX was spiked into each library pool. The authors' pipeline ran thus. The quality-filtered reads were processed with the UMI-based MiGEC pipeline, whose error correction step removed more than 85% of the raw TCR sequences. VDJ genes were aligned to IMGT germline references, and each clonotype was defined by a unique CDR3 amino acid sequence together with V-J genes. VDJtools evaluated clonal expansion, Shannon diversity and CDR3 relatedness (CalcPairwiseDistances, ClusterSamples); CLCbio workbench built phylogenetic trees. Clones with at least 8 unique UMIs were defined as expanded, with this threshold being based on coefficient-of-variation modelling across technical triplicates. TCRdb handled the public reads itself, with Q25 trimming in fastp and clone calling in MiXCR, and kept productive beta chains. Every distinct CDR3 protein forms one entry, paired with its most common genes and DNA. None of the V and J calls come from the authors' own analysis; TCRdb made them. The sample records more than 50,000 distinct CDR3 sequences, 9.5% to 12% of which are singletons. The ten biggest clones cover over 1.5% of the sample.

This clonotype has at least ten counts. The antigen this receptor binds is unknown. Per-base quality was not reported, and no clone a single base away is much larger than it. V drops 1 base and J drops 7 bases, leaving 14 bases in between. As encoded in the germline V gene, CDR1 is LGHNA while CDR2 is YSLEER. The CDR3 contains 14 residues, cysteine and phenylalanine counted. The DNA shown is the 42-base CDR3, in frame from base 1. Blood bank volunteers in Maryland, USA served as the healthy controls. For unsorted PBMC libraries, 2 million PBMCs were used after storage in RNAlater at -80 degrees C until RNA extraction. Peripheral blood was subjected to Ficoll-Hypaque density gradient centrifugation to isolate PBMCs, which were then cryopreserved in liquid nitrogen.

This chain is built from TRBV4-3 and TRBJ2-7, with the D call perhaps TRBD1 or TRBD2, each one matching 7 bases. This clonotype was obtained from a man aged 60 to 69 in good health. Sequenced: PBMCs. This receptor has the CDR3 CASSQGQGGGEQYF. The DNA reads TGCGCCAGCAGCCAAGGACAGGGCGGGGGAGAGCAGTACTTC.